Described below is a single T cell receptor beta chain sequence and its context. Its antigen is unknown. This sample was taken from a study of T cell responses to AZD1222 COVID-19 vaccine. TCRdb keeps only in-frame clones here, not all; method: immunoSEQ multiplex PCR. The data contain over 110,000 clones, roughly 88% of them singletons. Germline lookup yields CDR1 MGHDK and CDR2 SYGVNS. This CDR3 region has 13 residues. V trimming: 4 bases; J trimming: 5 bases; junction bases outside the gene matches: 4. Study-wide results and limits: Reports indicate that nearly half of spike-specific TCRs are directed at unmutated variant regions. White British people made up most donors, females outnumbered males, and clonal diversity was possibly underestimated. Spike-wide vaccine-associated CD4 TCRs dominated at 160-218 and 743-854.

The clonotype comes from an adult who received the AZD1222 COVID-19 vaccine. The rearrangement uses TRBV25-1 and TRBJ1-2; 7 positions match TRBD1. The sequencing used peripheral blood, collected 28 days after the second AZD1222 dose. The CDR3 loop reads CASSVVTGYGYTF. CDR3 nucleotides: TGTGCCAGCAGTGTGGTGACAGGGTATGGCTACACCTTC.